This T cell receptor (beta chain) is drawn from a study of blood T cell repertoires in COVID-19. Study as a whole: Some COVID-19 samples were acute and others convalescent; all came from the United States, Italy and Spain. PBMCs, B-cell-depleted T cells, or T cells were the source of the cDNA or gDNA that made up the material.

In the source study's methods: Scientists estimated how many nucleated cells there were by amplifying reference gene primers. TCRdb keeps only in-frame clones here, not all; method: immunoSEQ multiplex PCR. The V and J calls and clone size come from that table; D and trimming were worked out from the DNA. The sample includes approximately 81,000 clones, about 91% of them seen just once. This CDR3 spans 14 amino acids. V shed 2 bases, J shed 0 bases, and the junction held 1 base outside the gene matches. CDR1 and CDR2 (germline): GTSNPN, SVGIG (reference sequence). This clonotype originated in a man between 65 and 80 years old with active or convalescent COVID-19. The material sequenced was peripheral blood. This rearrangement joins TRBV30 to TRBJ1-5, with TRBD1 matching over 7 bases. The CDR3 here is CAWSRDSSNQPQHF. Here the CDR3 DNA reads TGTGCCTGGAGTCGGGACAGTAGCAATCAGCCCCAGCATTTT. The variable domain in full, with the rest retrieved from reference TRBV30 and TRBJ1-5, is SQTIHQWPATLVQPVGSPLSLECTVEGTSNPNLYWYRQAAGRGLQLLFYSVGIGQISSEVPQNLSASRPQDRQFILSSKKLLLSDSGFYLCAWSRDSSNQPQHFGDGTRLSIL.